The following is a T cell receptor (beta chain) sequence with its context. Here immunoSEQ multiplex PCR was the method, and the copy in TCRdb shows in-frame clones only, minus some. This sample has about 400,000 clones; 83% occur once, and the top ten carry about 7.1%. Stated treatment: 15 to 20 received Ad26.COV2.S at low or high dose, single or two shots; 5 received placebo; per-sample allocation not given. Collection of samples fell on day 63 after the first vaccine or placebo injection. Expression of Wuhan-strain SARS-CoV-2 spike came from the Ad26 vector that formed the vaccine. Germline V gene data show CDR1 as SGDLS and CDR2 as YYNGEE. The CDR3 is 15 residues long. V gave up 1 base and J gave up 0 bases, with 9 bases separating them. This sample stems from a study of Ad26.COV2.S vaccination and SARS-CoV-2 variants. Study-level background: Recipients of Ad26.COV2.S got it intramuscularly, once or twice 56 days apart.

The V gene is TRBV9, the J gene TRBJ2-3, with D tentatively TRBD2 (5 bases). The TCR comes from a person between 18 and 65 years old who received the Ad26.COV2.S COVID-19 vaccine or a placebo. Sequenced material: peripheral blood, taken in a trial of Ad26.COV2.S vaccine versus placebo. CDR3 DNA sequence: TGTGCCAGCAGCGTATCGGGGTACAGCACAGATACGCAGTATTTT. Its translation is CASSVSGYSTDTQYF.